This T cell receptor beta chain emerged from a study of T cells in localized non-small cell lung cancer. General study findings and limits: Clonality of T cells reached its maximum in uninvolved adjacent lung, surpassing tumor.

TCRdb's copy holds only in-frame clones and misses some; the assay was immunoSEQ multiplex PCR. The sample shows roughly 9,900 clones, about 91% of them seen only once. With respect to this clone: Its specificity is unknown.

V gave up 2 bases and J gave up 1 base; unmatched junction bases: 7. The length of the CDR3 is 16 residues. CDR1 and CDR2 (germline): SGHTA, FQGNSA. The chain couples TRBV7-2 to TRBJ1-1; 7 bases are a match to TRBD1. This clonotype was sampled from a woman aged 35-75 years with stage I squamous cell lung carcinoma. Specimen: peripheral blood, collected before any cancer treatment. CDR3 nucleotides: TGTGCCAGCAGCTTACAGGGGGGCACTTCGAACACTGAAGCTTTCTTT. This encodes CASSLQGGTSNTEAFF. Using reference TRBV7-2 and TRBJ1-1 for the parts outside the CDR3, the full variable domain is GAGVSQSPSNKVTEKGKDVELRCDPISGHTALYWYRQSLGQGLEFLIYFQGNSAPDKSGLPSDRFSAERTGGSVSTLTIQRTQQEDSAVYLCASSLQGGTSNTEAFFGQGTRLTVV.